The 4 T cell receptor beta chains given below trace back to one sample, sequenced in a study of early T cells in non-severe SARS-CoV-2 infection. TCRdb processed the 5' RACE reads anew with MiXCR; each CDR3 protein has one entry. This sample has over 55,000 distinct CDR3 sequences, with 10% found just once. The sequenced sample consisted of whole blood. These receptors all come from an adult who was a healthcare worker with PCR-confirmed SARS-CoV-2 infection or an uninfected control (not recorded which).

This clonotype has only a few counts. The chain couples TRBV12-3 or TRBV12-4 to TRBJ2-1; D gene uncertain. The CDR3 covers 14 residues. V lost 2 bases to trimming and J lost 5 bases, with 10 bases between them. CDR3 nucleotides: TGTGCCAGCAGTTTACCTCAGATAGACAATGAGCAGTTCTTC. Its translation: CASSLPQIDNEQFF.

This clonotype was found a few times. CDR3 residues: CASRSYPEETQYF. CDR3 DNA: TGTGCCAGCAGAAGTTACCCGGAAGAGACCCAGTACTTC. This chain uses TRBV6-2 or TRBV6-3 with TRBJ2-5, with D hard to call. Germline lookup yields CDR1 MNHEY and CDR2 SVGEGT. Trimming took off 6 bases at V and 3 bases at J, with 11 bases between the two ends. The CDR3 totals 13 residues.

For this clonotype: Mismatch with germline at one junction end may stem from a read error. The chain joins TRBV7-8 to TRBJ2-1; 13 nucleotides line up with TRBD2. The CDR3 length is 15 residues. Germline V gene lookup returns CDR1 SGHVS and CDR2 FQNEAQ. This chain's CDR3 is CASSFGLAGVVEQLF. The CDR3 nucleotides read TGTGCCAGCAGCTTTGGACTAGCGGGAGTGGTTGAGCAGCTCTTC.

This clonotype was counted ten times or more. The chain joins TRBV20-1 to TRBJ2-1; D not resolved. V was pared by 2 bases and J by 0 bases, with 8 bases between. Per germline, CDR1 DFQATT and CDR2 SNEGSKA (reference sequence). This CDR3 region has 14 residues. The CDR3 loop reads CSARSRNSYNEQFF. In DNA, the CDR3 is TGCAGTGCTAGATCGCGGAACTCCTACAATGAGCAGTTCTTC.